The 14 T cell receptor beta chains presented below share a single source sample, sequenced in a study of blood T cell repertoires in COVID-19. Method: immunoSEQ multiplex PCR; TCRdb's copy keeps in-frame clones and lacks some. This sample yields tens of thousands of clones, of which about nine tenths are seen a single time; roughly an eighth belongs to the top ten. The sample comprised peripheral blood. The source is a man aged 55 to 70 with active COVID-19.

The V gene is TRBV21-1, the J gene TRBJ1-4; TRBD1 is taken as the D call from the table, unchecked against the DNA. TRBV21-1 has pseudogene status. The CDR3 loop spans 16 amino acids. For the CDR3, the DNA is TGTGCCAGCAGCAAAGGGAGAAGGGGGAAAAGAGAAAAACTGTTTTTT. This sequence encodes CASSKGRRGKREKLFF.

CDR3 coding DNA: TGTGCCAGCAGATCCACTAGCGGGAGAGTCTCTGGCACAGATACGCAGTATTTT. It yields the protein CASRSTSGRVSGTDTQYF. V usage is TRBV25-1 and J usage is TRBJ2-3, with TRBD2 matching over 11 bases. J was trimmed by 1 base and V by 6 bases; bases with no gene match: 12. The V gene's germline CDR1 is MGHDK and CDR2 SYGVNS. This CDR3 has 18 amino acids.

This clone was seen a single time. The CDR3 protein is CATHRDSESTGELFF. CDR3 bases: TGTGCCACACACCGGGACTCAGAATCCACCGGGGAGCTGTTTTTT. The J gene is TRBJ2-2, the V gene TRBV10-3, with D perhaps matching TRBD2 (6 bases). Trimming took 10 bases from V and 4 from J, leaving 19 bases between them. Germline V gene data show CDR1 as ENHRY and CDR2 as SYGVKD. The length of the CDR3 is 15 residues.

This chain connects TRBV5-4 to TRBJ1-1; 9 nucleotides agree with TRBD1. V shed 2 bases and J 7 bases; nucleotides not matched to a gene: 9. CDR3 length: 15 residues. In germline, CDR1 is SGHNT, CDR2 YYREEE (reference sequence). As DNA, the CDR3 is TGTGCCAGCAGCTTCGGGACAGGGCTAGTGCTTGAAGCTTTCTTT. Its translation is CASSFGTGLVLEAFF. The full variable domain, its missing parts supplied by reference TRBV5-4 and TRBJ1-1, is ETGVTQSPTHLIKTRGQQVTLRCSSQSGHNTVSWYQQALGQGPQFIFQYYREEENGRGNFPPRFSGLQFPNYSSELNVNALELDDSALYLCASSFGTGLVLEAFFGQGTRLTVV.

V is TRBV5-1 and J is TRBJ2-7, with D maybe TRBD2 (6 bases). The germline V gene has CDR1 SGHRS and CDR2 YFSETQ. Trimming removed 0 bases from V and 7 bases from J, with 11 bases in between. The CDR3 sequence is 13 residues long. CDR3 DNA: TGCGCCAGCAGCTTGGATGCGGGATGGGAGCAGTACTTC. It translates to CASSLDAGWEQYF.

The V and J genes are TRBV23-1 and TRBJ2-7; TRBD2 matches 8 bases. TRBV23-1 is treated as an ORF (open reading frame) with a function not yet certain. V was pared by 0 bases and J by 6 bases, with 22 bases of the junction left unmatched. The CDR3 extends over 20 amino acids. As DNA, the CDR3 is TGCGCCAGCAGTCAATCAAAAGGACTAGCCGTCGAGAGGAGGTCTGGCGAGCAGTACTTC. Protein: CASSQSKGLAVERRSGEQYF.

The chain uses TRBV30 and TRBJ2-7, with 9 bases aligning to TRBD1. The V gene end was trimmed by 5 bases and the J gene end by 2 bases; junction bases not matched to a gene: 7. The CDR3 length is 14 residues. The germline V gene has CDR1 GTSNPN and CDR2 SVGIG (reference sequence). The CDR3 here is CAWGGQGLTYEQYF. CDR3 coding DNA: TGTGCCTGGGGTGGACAGGGGTTAACCTACGAGCAGTACTTC. Together with reference TRBV30 and TRBJ2-7, the CDR3 gives the full variable domain: SQTIHQWPATLVQPVGSPLSLECTVEGTSNPNLYWYRQAAGRGLQLLFYSVGIGQISSEVPQNLSASRPQDRQFILSSKKLLLSDSGFYLCAWGGQGLTYEQYFGPGTRLTVT.

This chain connects TRBV19 to TRBJ1-4; no reliable D call. Trimming removed 7 bases from V and 8 bases from J, with 17 bases in between. The CDR3 consists of 14 residues. Per the germline V gene, CDR1 is LNHDA and CDR2 is SQIVND (reference sequence). CDR3 bases: TGTGCCAGTACCTGGGCAGGCGCGGGGGAAAAACTGTTTTTT. This gives the protein CASTWAGAGEKLFF. Complete variable domain (other parts from reference TRBV19 and TRBJ1-4): DGGITQSPKYLFRKEGQNVTLSCEQNLNHDAMYWYRQDPGQGLRLIYYSQIVNDFQKGDIAEGYSVSREKKESFPLTVTSAQKNPTAFYLCASTWAGAGEKLFFGSGTQLSVL.

The chain joins TRBV4-2 to TRBJ2-3, with 15 bases fitting TRBD2. Germline CDR1 is LGHNA and CDR2 is YNFKEQ. This CDR3 contains 19 residues. After removal of 3 bases from V and 3 bases from J, the junction contained 10 bases not matched to a gene. The CDR3 sequence is CASSQIIGGLAGGTDTQYF. DNA for the CDR3: TGTGCCAGCAGCCAGATCATCGGGGGACTAGCGGGAGGAACAGATACGCAGTATTTT.

The J gene is TRBJ2-5, the V gene TRBV7-2; the match to TRBD2 covers 10 bases. CDR3 size: 15 residues. Germline trimming cut 5 bases from V and 5 bases from J; bases unmatched to any gene: 8. Germline V gene sequence: CDR1 SGHTA, CDR2 FQGNSA. CDR3 sequence (DNA): TGTGCCAGCAGCAATAGCGGGGGGACCCGGGAGACCCAGTACTTC. Its protein is CASSNSGGTRETQYF. Based on the CDR3 plus reference TRBV7-2 and TRBJ2-5, the full variable domain is GAGVSQSPSNKVTEKGKDVELRCDPISGHTALYWYRQSLGQGLEFLIYFQGNSAPDKSGLPSDRFSAERTGGSVSTLTIQRTQQEDSAVYLCASSNSGGTRETQYFGPGTRLLVL.

The V and J genes are TRBV10-3 and TRBJ1-4, with TRBD1 identical over 9 bases. V was pared by 5 bases and J by 6 bases, with 4 bases of the junction left unmatched. Germline CDR1 and CDR2: ENHRY and SYGVKD. The CDR3 is 14 amino acids. The CDR3 DNA reads as TGTGCCATCAGTCCGGACAGGGGTGATGAAAAACTGTTTTTT. Residues: CAISPDRGDEKLFF.

The chain employs TRBV10-3 and TRBJ2-5, with a weak D call TRBD2 (6 bases). The germline V and J ends were trimmed by 11 bases and 1 base, with 8 bases remaining between them. The CDR3 has 11 residues. The V gene's germline CDR1 is ENHRY and CDR2 SYGVKD. CDR3 sequence: CAVGGQETQYF. In DNA form, the CDR3 reads TGTGCCGTCGGGGGCCAAGAGACCCAGTACTTC.

The rearrangement joins TRBV5-4 to TRBJ1-1; the D gene is possibly TRBD1 (6 bases). V was cut by 4 bases and J by 1 base, with 14 bases left in between. The germline CDR1 and CDR2 sequences are SGHNT and YYREEE (reference sequence). The CDR3 consists of 15 residues. The CDR3 spells CASSPGTSWNTEAFF. As DNA, the CDR3 is TGTGCCAGCAGCCCGGGGACATCATGGAACACTGAAGCTTTCTTT.

The chain is built from TRBV20-1 and TRBJ2-7; 11 positions agree with TRBD1. With 3 bases clipped from V and 3 bases from J, the junction kept 4 bases outside the gene matches. This CDR3 has 14 residues. Germline V gene data show CDR1 as DFQATT and CDR2 as SNEGSKA (reference sequence). The CDR3 DNA follows: TGCAGTGCTAGTGGGGACAGGGGGGTCTACGAGCAGTACTTC. Translating gives CSASGDRGVYEQYF.